This T cell receptor beta chain was documented in a study of blood T cell repertoires in COVID-19. Trimming removed 0 bases at V and 10 bases at J, with 11 bases between. The V gene's germline CDR1 is SGDLS and CDR2 YYNGEE. CDR3 length: 14 residues. Libraries were prepared by immunoSEQ multiplex PCR; TCRdb keeps only in-frame clonotypes and omits some of them. The table lists around 50,000 clones, 87% of them singletons. This clonotype originated in a man aged 45 to 65 with active COVID-19. This sequence joins TRBV9 and TRBJ1-6, with D tentatively TRBD1 (6 bases). Sample: peripheral blood. The DNA for the CDR3 is TGTGCCAGCAGCGTAGAGCCAGGGGTCTCACCCCTCCACTTT. Amino acids: CASSVEPGVSPLHF.